The subject of this entry is one T cell receptor (beta chain). This clonotype was counted many times. No antigen is known for it. No base quality information exists; no much larger clone differs at one position. The CDR3 runs 14 residues from the cysteine to the phenylalanine. Just CDR3 DNA is preserved here, 42 bases in frame from base 1. The junction shows trimming of 4 bases on V and 4 bases on J, and the gene matches do not reach 6 bases of it. For CDR1 and CDR2, the germline V gene lists SGHRS and YFSETQ. These data originate in a study of T-cell memory formation after mild COVID-19 (dated by TCRdb to the early 2020s). Background on the whole study: TCR sequence clusters from the two donors were found to be largely donor specific. In a couple of donors, T-cell clones that expanded and contracted after mild COVID-19 were tracked by sequencing TCRalpha and TCRbeta repertoires over time. Two young, previously healthy adult volunteers, one female and one male, were included in the cohort. The research as a whole found: The detection of some responding clones in pre-infection memory suggests that pre-existing cross-reactive memory T cells joined the SARS-CoV-2 response. The study included only a couple of mild cases, and larger cohorts that include severe cases with pre-infection samples were judged to be necessary. The second-wave clones that peaked on day 37 were not confirmed to be SARS-CoV-2 specific. Contracting CD4+ clones appeared mostly in the CM and EM memory subsets, whereas CD8+ clones were enriched in EMRA. Clones contracting from day 15 to 85 had balanced CD4/CD8 phenotypes, while a second wave expanding from day 15 to 37 was biased towards CD4+.

PBMCs were isolated by Ficoll-Paque density gradient centrifugation. Sequencing relied on an Illumina NovaSeq 6000. TCRalpha and TCRbeta cDNA libraries were built by 5'RACE with constant-segment primers, adding sample barcodes and unique molecular identifiers. Trizol reagent was used to extract RNA from every sample. Amplification of the libraries took two PCR steps, and the second step added a second sample barcode plus Illumina TruSeq adapters. The libraries were sequenced on an Illumina NovaSeq using 2 x 150 bp paired-end reads. In the source study's methods: Demultiplexing of reads and collapsing into UMI-guided consensus sequences were performed with migec v1.2.7. Using mixcr v2.1.11, UMI consensuses were aligned to TRA and TRB V and J templates and then assembled into clonotypes. Clonotypes were classified as expanded or contracted when called significant by both edgeR and NoisET, with noise models trained on biological replicates. For edgeR calls, the thresholds were a false discovery rate-adjusted p below 0.01 and a log2 fold-change of 1. As an exploratory analysis of dynamics, PCA with hierarchical clustering was applied to max-normalized trajectories of the 1000 most abundant clonotypes. Each responding clone was given a CD4 or CD8 phenotype based on the CD4+ and CD8+ repertoires, which had been sequenced separately. TCRdb took the public reads, trimmed them with fastp at Q25, ran MiXCR for clone calling and kept in-frame beta chains. A single entry per CDR3 protein holds the most common genes and DNA from its merged rows. The V and J calls were not made by the authors but by TCRdb's processing. The sample table holds about 250,000 distinct CDR3 sequences, of which 15% were seen once. 2.1% of the sample is taken by the ten largest.

Sequencing was done on a sample of PBMCs or a T cell subset sorted from them (not recorded which). The sequence came from an adult woman who had mild COVID-19 (a few samples of this study predate the infection). The sample titles of this study are shuffled in the database, so cell type and time point are left out; the donor was told from shared clones. The receptor chain draws on TRBV5-1 and TRBJ1-1, and 8 junctional nucleotides match TRBD1. The DNA sequence reads TGCGCCAGCAGCGGTGGGACAGGAGCCACTGAAGCTTTCTTT. It is translated as CASSGGTGATEAFF.